The 14 T cell receptor beta chains below come from one sample, sequenced in a study of OX40 agonist ivuxolimab in advanced cancers. To prepare the library, the immunoSEQ multiplex PCR assay was applied. In TCRdb, the immuneACCESS table is reduced to in-frame sequences with V and J assigned. These tables do not hold every clone; where another copy was compared, an unresolved V gene accounts for under half, and the others remain unexplained. The sample table holds about 87,000 clones, of which approximately 87% were seen once. 0.75% to 0.85% of the sample is in the top ten clones. Sequences were derived from CD4+ or CD8+ T cells sorted from blood, sampled in a trial of the OX40 agonist ivuxolimab. Source of these receptors: an adult with an advanced solid tumor such as melanoma, head and neck, liver or kidney cancer.

This clone has just a few counts. J is TRBJ2-7 and V is TRBV4-2; 10 bases map to TRBD1. The germline CDR1 and CDR2 sequences are LGHNA and YNFKEQ. The CDR3 spans 14 residues. The V gene end was trimmed by 4 bases and the J gene end by 5 bases; junction bases not matched to a gene: 5. This CDR3 reads CASSPGQGVDEQYF. The CDR3 nucleotides read TGTGCCAGCAGCCCCGGACAGGGGGTAGACGAGCAGTACTTC.

The chain employs TRBV7-8 and TRBJ1-5; D remains unclear. V shed 8 bases and J shed 1 base, with 18 bases lying between them. The V gene's germline CDR1 is SGHVS and CDR2 FQNEAQ. CDR3 length: 16 amino acids. The CDR3 DNA reads as TGTGCCAGCTCTCCCAAGGGCGGCCTCAGCAATCAGCCCCAGCATTTT. This sequence encodes CASSPKGGLSNQPQHF.

The chain is built from TRBV27 and TRBJ1-4, with D tentatively TRBD1 (5 bases). Deletions cut 5 bases from V and 8 bases from J, with 15 bases between. Germline CDR1 MNHEY, CDR2 SMNVEV (reference sequence). CDR3 size: 14 residues. CDR3 protein: CASSIKGTGEKLFF. The CDR3 nucleotides are TGTGCCAGCAGTATAAAAGGGACGGGGGAAAAACTGTTTTTT.

This chain links TRBV18 with TRBJ1-5, with D uncertain. Between the trimmed V and J ends, which lost 3 bases and 4 bases, there was a span of 7 bases. From germline, CDR1 is KGHSH and CDR2 LQKENI. This CDR3 is 13 amino acids long. The CDR3 sequence is CASSPDENQPQHF. CDR3 coding DNA: TGTGCCAGCTCACCGGACGAGAATCAGCCCCAGCATTTT. Complete variable domain (other parts from reference TRBV18 and TRBJ1-5): NAGVMQNPRHLVRRRGQEARLRCSPMKGHSHVYWYRQLPEEGLKFMVYLQKENIIDESGMPKERFSAEFPKEGPSILRIQQVVRGDSAAYFCASSPDENQPQHFGDGTRLSIL.

The gene calls are TRBV29-1 and TRBJ2-5; 7 bases agree with TRBD1. The ends lost 6 bases at V and 2 bases at J; junction bases unmatched: 0. Germline-derived CDR1 and CDR2 are SQVTM and ANQGSEA. This CDR3 is built from 11 residues. The CDR3: CSVGQQETQYF. In DNA, the CDR3 is TGCAGCGTGGGACAGCAAGAGACCCAGTACTTC.

The chain employs TRBV5-1 and TRBJ1-4; no definite D call. The germline CDR1 and CDR2 sequences are SGHRS and YFSETQ. The ends were cut back, 4 bases at V and 3 bases at J, with 7 bases in the middle. The CDR3 totals 13 residues. The CDR3 loop is CASSATANEKLFF. In DNA, the CDR3 is TGCGCCAGCAGCGCCACGGCTAATGAAAAACTGTTTTTT.

The rearrangement joins TRBV6-4 to TRBJ1-2; D unclear. CDR3 length: 16 amino acids. Looked up from germline, CDR1 is MRHNA and CDR2 is SNTAGT. Trimming took off 0 bases at V and 0 bases at J, with 11 bases between the two ends. The CDR3 region is CASSDSSMDANYGYTF. The CDR3 region has the DNA TGTGCCAGCAGTGACTCGTCGATGGATGCTAACTATGGCTACACCTTC.

This chain connects TRBV27 to TRBJ2-7; D may be TRBD2 (5 bases). V shed 5 bases and J shed 5 bases, with 16 bases lying between them. The CDR3 is made up of 14 amino acids. The germline V gene has CDR1 MNHEY and CDR2 SMNVEV (reference sequence). In DNA, the CDR3 is TGTGCCAGCAGTCTCCTCGGGGATCGGGACGAGCAGTACTTC. This encodes CASSLLGDRDEQYF.

This clone was counted a single time. The V call is TRBV5-1, the J call TRBJ2-1, with 11 bases fitting TRBD1. Trimming cost V 0 bases and J 8 bases; bases outside gene matches: 7. The V gene's germline CDR1 is SGHRS and CDR2 YFSETQ. The CDR3 length is 16 residues. The CDR3 reads CASSLEGTGGIDEQFF. In DNA, the CDR3 is TGCGCCAGCAGCTTGGAAGGGACAGGGGGTATCGATGAGCAGTTCTTC.

CDR3 bases: TGTGCCAGCAGCCCGGGACAGGGGGACAATCAGCCCCAGCATTTT. Its protein is CASSPGQGDNQPQHF. The V call is TRBV5-4, the J call TRBJ1-5; 11 bases map to TRBD1. V shed 4 bases, J shed 3 bases, and the junction held 3 bases outside the gene matches. Germline CDR1 SGHNT, CDR2 YYREEE (reference sequence). This CDR3 has 15 residues.

This clone appeared a single time. The chain employs TRBV7-2 and TRBJ2-3; 9 bases fit TRBD2. Germline CDR1 SGHTA, CDR2 FQGNSA. The CDR3 is 16 amino acids. The ends lost 5 bases at V and 2 bases at J; junction bases unmatched: 8. This CDR3 reads CASSRGSGGHTDTQYF. CDR3 sequence (DNA): TGTGCCAGCAGCCGAGGGAGCGGGGGGCACACAGATACGCAGTATTTT. Complete variable domain (other parts from reference TRBV7-2 and TRBJ2-3): GAGVSQSPSNKVTEKGKDVELRCDPISGHTALYWYRQSLGQGLEFLIYFQGNSAPDKSGLPSDRFSAERTGGSVSTLTIQRTQQEDSAVYLCASSRGSGGHTDTQYFGPGTRLTVL.

A note on this clone: Mismatch with germline at one junction end may stem from a read error. This chain joins TRBV2 and TRBJ1-2, with D possibly being TRBD1 (6 bases). CDR3 length: 12 amino acids. CDR1 and CDR2 (germline): SNHLY, FYNNEI. This CDR3 is CASSVLGGRTPF. The CDR3 bases are TGTGCCAGCAGTGTTCTGGGGGGCAGGACCCCTTTC.

This clone occurred once. This sequence joins TRBV5-1 and TRBJ2-7, with TRBD1 matching over 12 bases. J lost 4 bases, V lost 4 bases, and 6 bases had no gene match. This CDR3 region has 15 residues. The germline CDR1 and CDR2 sequences are SGHRS and YFSETQ. The CDR3 spells CASSPGQGAGYEQYF. For the CDR3, the DNA is TGCGCCAGCAGCCCGGGACAGGGGGCCGGTTACGAGCAGTACTTC. Complete variable domain (other parts from reference TRBV5-1 and TRBJ2-7): KAGVTQTPRYLIKTRGQQVTLSCSPISGHRSVSWYQQTPGQGLQFLFEYFSETQRNKGNFPGRFSGRQFSNSRSEMNVSTLELGDSALYLCASSPGQGAGYEQYFGPGTRLTVT.

The gene calls are TRBV6-5 and TRBJ2-5; D perhaps matches TRBD2 (5 bases). V gave up 5 bases and J gave up 4 bases, with 11 bases separating them. Germline V gives CDR1 MNHEY, CDR2 SVGAGI. The CDR3 has 13 residues. This CDR3 is CASSERFVETQYF. The CDR3, as DNA: TGTGCCAGCAGTGAGCGGTTCGTAGAGACCCAGTACTTC.